The present entry profiles one T cell receptor (beta chain) with its context. This entry comes from a study of blood T cell repertoires in COVID-19. Study at large: Samples representing acute and convalescent COVID-19 were sourced from the United States, Italy and Spain.

The CDR3 loop spans 16 amino acids. Trimming at V came to 3 bases and at J to 4 bases, leaving 8 bases not matched to a gene. Germline CDR1 is SEHNR and CDR2 is FQNEAQ (reference sequence). TCRdb's table, derived via immunoSEQ multiplex PCR, lists solely in-frame clones and lacks some. The sample shows roughly 80,000 clones, approximately 83% of them seen only once. The receptor's source is a woman older than 75 with acute or convalescent COVID-19. J is TRBJ2-7 and V is TRBV7-9; 11 bases line up with TRBD2. Sequenced material: peripheral blood. DNA for the CDR3: TGTGCCAGCAGCTTGGGGACTAGCGGAGGAGGGTACGAGCAGTACTTC. This codes for CASSLGTSGGGYEQYF.